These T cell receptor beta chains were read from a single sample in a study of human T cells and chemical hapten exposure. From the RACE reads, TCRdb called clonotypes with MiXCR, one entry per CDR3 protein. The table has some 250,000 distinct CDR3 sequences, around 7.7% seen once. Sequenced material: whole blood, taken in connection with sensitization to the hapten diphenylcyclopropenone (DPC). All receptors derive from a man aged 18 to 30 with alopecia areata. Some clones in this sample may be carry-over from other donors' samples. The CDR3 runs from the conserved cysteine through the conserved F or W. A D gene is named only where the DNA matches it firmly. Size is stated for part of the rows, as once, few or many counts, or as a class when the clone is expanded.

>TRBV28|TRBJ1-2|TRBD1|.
CASTLGTGPGYTF
TGTGCCAGCACTTTGGGGACAGGGCCTGGCTACACCTTC
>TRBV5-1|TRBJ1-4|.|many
CASSYPGYNEKLFF
TGCGCCAGCAGCTACCCAGGGTATAATGAAAAACTGTTTTTT
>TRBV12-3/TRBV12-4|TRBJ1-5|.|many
CASSSGGAGNQPQHF
TGTGCCAGCAGTTCGGGAGGGGCCGGCAATCAGCCCCAGCATTTT
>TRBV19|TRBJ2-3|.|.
CASSTTGTPTDTQYF
TGTGCCAGTAGTACTACCGGGACCCCCACAGATACGCAGTATTTT
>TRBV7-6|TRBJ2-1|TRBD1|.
CASSSPKQGAPYNEQFF
TGTGCCAGCAGCAGCCCGAAACAGGGGGCACCCTACAATGAGCAGTTCTTC
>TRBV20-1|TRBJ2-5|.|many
CSPQKQGTQYF
TGCAGTCCACAAAAGCAGGGGACCCAGTACTTC
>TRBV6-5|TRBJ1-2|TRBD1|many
CASSYSPGTVFHPYGYTF
TGTGCCAGCAGTTATTCCCCCGGGACAGTCTTTCACCCCTATGGCTACACCTTC
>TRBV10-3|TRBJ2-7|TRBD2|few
CAIGTSGAYEQYF
TGTGCCATAGGGACTAGCGGGGCCTACGAGCAGTACTTC
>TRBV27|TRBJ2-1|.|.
CASSPWTGEQFF
TGTGCCAGCAGTCCCTGGACGGGTGAGCAGTTCTTC
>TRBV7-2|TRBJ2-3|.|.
CASSHGGGRTSTDTQYF
TGTGCCAGCAGCCATGGAGGGGGTCGAACTAGCACAGATACGCAGTATTTT
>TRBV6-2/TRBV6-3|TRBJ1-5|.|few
CASKLGGSQPQHF
TGTGCCAGCAAGTTGGGCGGAAGTCAGCCCCAGCATTTT
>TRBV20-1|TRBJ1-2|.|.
CSASLRDGYTF
TGCAGTGCTAGTCTCAGGGATGGCTACACCTTC
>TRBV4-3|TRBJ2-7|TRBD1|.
CASSQSVRGGVYEQYF
TGCGCCAGCAGCCAAAGTGTAAGAGGGGGCGTATACGAGCAGTACTTC
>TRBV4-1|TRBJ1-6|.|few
CASSQTGLGRSPLHF
TGCGCCAGCAGCCAGACGGGTCTAGGACGATCACCCCTCCACTTT
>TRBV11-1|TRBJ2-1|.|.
CASSSSIESNYNEQFF
TGTGCCAGCAGCTCCAGTATAGAAAGTAACTACAATGAGCAGTTCTTC
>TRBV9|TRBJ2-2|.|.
CASSVVTSKGTGELFF
TGTGCCAGCAGCGTAGTTACCTCGAAGGGGACCGGGGAGCTGTTTTTT
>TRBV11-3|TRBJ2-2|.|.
CASSPDSVSKNTGELFF
TGTGCCAGCAGCCCCGATAGCGTCTCAAAAAACACCGGGGAGCTGTTTTTT
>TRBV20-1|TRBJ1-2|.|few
CSASDGQNYGYTF
TGCAGTGCATCGGATGGTCAAAACTATGGCTACACCTTC
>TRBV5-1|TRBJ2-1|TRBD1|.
CASNPPGGAHNEQFF
TGCGCCAGCAACCCTCCAGGGGGAGCCCACAATGAGCAGTTCTTC
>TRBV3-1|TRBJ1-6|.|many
CASSQPTGSPLHF
TGTGCCAGCAGCCAACCGACGGGTTCACCCCTCCACTTT
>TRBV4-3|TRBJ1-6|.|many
CASSRERTGSYNSPLHF
TGCGCCAGCAGCCGCGAGAGGACTGGCTCCTATAATTCACCCCTCCACTTT
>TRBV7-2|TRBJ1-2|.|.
CASTIKGVYNYGYTF
TGTGCCAGCACCATTAAAGGGGTCTATAACTATGGCTACACCTTC
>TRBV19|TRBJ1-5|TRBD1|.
CASSILDPTGGNQPQHF
TGTGCCAGTAGTATTCTCGACCCGACAGGGGGGAATCAGCCCCAGCATTTT
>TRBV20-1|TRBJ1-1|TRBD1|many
CSARGDRRMNTEAFF
TGCAGTGCTAGAGGGGACAGGCGCATGAACACTGAAGCTTTCTTT
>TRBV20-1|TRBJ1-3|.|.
CSALDVSGNTIYF
TGCAGTGCTCTGGATGTCTCTGGAAACACCATATATTTT
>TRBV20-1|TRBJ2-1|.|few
CSARGLVNEQFF
TGCAGTGCTAGGGGACTGGTTAATGAGCAGTTCTTC
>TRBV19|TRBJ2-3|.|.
CASTPYAGRTDTQYF
TGTGCCAGTACCCCCTACGCGGGGCGTACAGATACGCAGTATTTT
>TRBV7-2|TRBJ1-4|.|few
CASSLTPREDEKLFF
TGTGCCAGCAGCTTAACCCCTAGGGAAGATGAAAAACTGTTTTTT
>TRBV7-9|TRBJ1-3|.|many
CASSRSGVSGNTIYF
TGTGCCAGCAGCCGCTCGGGGGTCTCTGGAAACACCATATATTTT
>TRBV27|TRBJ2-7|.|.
CASSHKGYEQYF
TGTGCCAGCAGCCATAAGGGATACGAGCAGTACTTC
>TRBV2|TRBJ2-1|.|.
CASSESDKAYNEQFF
TGTGCCAGCAGTGAAAGTGACAAGGCCTACAATGAGCAGTTCTTC
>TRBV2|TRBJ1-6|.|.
CASKGRERYNSPLHF
TGTGCCAGCAAGGGCAGGGAACGCTATAATTCACCCCTCCACTTT
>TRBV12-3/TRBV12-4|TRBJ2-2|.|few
CASSLVGTDGELFF
TGTGCCAGCAGTTTAGTTGGGACGGACGGGGAGCTGTTTTTT
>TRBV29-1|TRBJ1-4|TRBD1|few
CSVGGQSREKLFF
TGCAGCGTTGGGGGACAGAGCCGAGAAAAACTGTTTTTT
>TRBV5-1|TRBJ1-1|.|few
CASRPAGIMNTEAFF
TGCGCCAGCCGACCGGCAGGGATCATGAACACTGAAGCTTTCTTT
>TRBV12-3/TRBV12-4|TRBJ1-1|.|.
CASSLGFRGELEAFF
TGTGCCAGCAGTTTAGGGTTTAGGGGGGAGTTAGAAGCTTTCTTT
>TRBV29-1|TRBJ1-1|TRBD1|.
CSVRTGLVVEAFF
TGCAGCGTCCGGACAGGGCTCGTCGTGGAAGCTTTCTTT
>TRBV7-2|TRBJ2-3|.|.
CASSLVDADTQYF
TGTGCCAGCAGCTTAGTTGATGCAGATACGCAGTATTTT
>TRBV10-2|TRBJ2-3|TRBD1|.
CASGDRESDTQYF
TGCGCCAGCGGGGACAGGGAGTCAGATACGCAGTATTTT
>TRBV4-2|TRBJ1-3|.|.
CASSQPPDSTIYF
TGTGCCAGCAGCCAACCCCCCGACAGCACCATATATTTT
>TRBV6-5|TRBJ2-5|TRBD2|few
CASSLLFGGEETQYF
TGTGCCAGCAGTTTACTTTTCGGGGGGGAAGAGACCCAGTACTTC
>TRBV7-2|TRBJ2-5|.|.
CASTLGLAETQYF
TGTGCCAGCACCCTGGGGCTAGCGGAGACCCAGTACTTC
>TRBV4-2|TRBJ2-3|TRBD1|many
CASSQITTGGVSDTQYF
TGTGCCAGCAGCCAGATTACGACAGGGGGTGTCAGCGATACGCAGTATTTT
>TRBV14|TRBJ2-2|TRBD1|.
CASSPGTGGYTGELFF
TGTGCCAGCAGCCCCGGGACAGGGGGCTATACCGGGGAGCTGTTTTTT
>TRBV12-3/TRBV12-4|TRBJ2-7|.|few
CASTSGPPYEQYF
TGTGCCAGCACCTCGGGCCCCCCCTACGAGCAGTACTTC
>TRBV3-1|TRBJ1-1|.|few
CASSERGNTEAFF
TGTGCCAGCAGCGAAAGGGGGAACACTGAAGCTTTCTTT
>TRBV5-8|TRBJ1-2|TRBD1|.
CASSRARTGRYYGYTF
TGTGCCAGCAGCCGGGCCCGGACAGGGAGGTATTATGGCTACACCTTC
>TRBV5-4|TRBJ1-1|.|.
CASSWKGGITEAFF
TGTGCCAGCAGCTGGAAGGGTGGTATCACTGAAGCTTTCTTT
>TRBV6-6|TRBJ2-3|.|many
CASSPYPPDTQYF
TGTGCCAGCAGTCCCTACCCCCCAGATACGCAGTATTTT
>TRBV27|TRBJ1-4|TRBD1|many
CASSQTGAVGKLFF
TGTGCCAGCAGTCAGACAGGGGCAGTCGGAAAACTGTTTTTT
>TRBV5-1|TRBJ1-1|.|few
CASSSNQGITEAFF
TGCGCCAGCAGCTCGAATCAGGGTATCACTGAAGCTTTCTTT
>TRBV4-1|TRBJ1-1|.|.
CASSQARGLVGNTEAFF
TGCGCCAGCAGCCAAGCACGGGGGCTAGTGGGGAACACTGAAGCTTTCTTT
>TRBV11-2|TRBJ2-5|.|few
CASSLAGALRETQYF
TGTGCCAGCAGCTTAGCGGGGGCCCTCAGAGAGACCCAGTACTTC
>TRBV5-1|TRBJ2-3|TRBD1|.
CASGRTGDTDTQYF
TGCGCCAGCGGAAGGACAGGGGACACAGATACGCAGTATTTT
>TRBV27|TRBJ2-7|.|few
CASSVQGVSAPYEQYF
TGTGCCAGCAGTGTCCAAGGGGTTTCGGCCCCCTACGAGCAGTACTTC
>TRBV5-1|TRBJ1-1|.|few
CASSHRDRLKNTEAFF
TGCGCCAGCAGCCACCGAGACAGGCTAAAAAACACTGAAGCTTTCTTT
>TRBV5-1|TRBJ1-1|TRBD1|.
CASSLGYVGTGGQNTEAFF
TGCGCCAGCAGCTTGGGATACGTAGGGACAGGGGGACAGAACACTGAAGCTTTCTTT
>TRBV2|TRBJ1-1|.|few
CASSRQIMNTEAFF
TGTGCCAGCAGTCGTCAGATAATGAACACTGAAGCTTTCTTT
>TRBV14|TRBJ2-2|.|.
CASSQDLGTLTGELFF
TGTGCCAGCAGCCAAGATCTGGGGACCCTCACCGGGGAGCTGTTTTTT